This TCR beta chain is from a study of blood T cells in healthy people across ages. In this sample, this clonotype turned up many times. The target antigen is unknown. General study results and limits: Age brought a roughly linear fall in TCR beta diversity measured per million T cells.

Every sample had a minimum of 6.5 million PBMCs isolated. Through a sample-barcoded 5' primer and a J-beta primer mix, a second PCR was run for about 6 to 11 cycles. Each sample yielded at least 2.5 million CDR3-containing paired-end reads. TCRdb re-called the 5' RACE reads through MiXCR, storing one row per CDR3 protein. The sample shows approximately 700,000 distinct CDR3 sequences, about 30% of them seen only once. Sequenced material: blood. The source is an elderly woman in good health.

The CDR3 DNA reads TGTGCCAGCAGTTTACCGGGACAGGGTTCCCACGAGCAGTACTTC. It encodes CASSLPGQGSHEQYF. The chain carries TRBV28 and TRBJ2-7, with 9 bases aligning to TRBD1. V was pared by 2 bases and J by 5 bases, with 7 bases of the junction left unmatched. The CDR3 is 15 residues long. Germline V gives CDR1 MDHEN, CDR2 SYDVKM.